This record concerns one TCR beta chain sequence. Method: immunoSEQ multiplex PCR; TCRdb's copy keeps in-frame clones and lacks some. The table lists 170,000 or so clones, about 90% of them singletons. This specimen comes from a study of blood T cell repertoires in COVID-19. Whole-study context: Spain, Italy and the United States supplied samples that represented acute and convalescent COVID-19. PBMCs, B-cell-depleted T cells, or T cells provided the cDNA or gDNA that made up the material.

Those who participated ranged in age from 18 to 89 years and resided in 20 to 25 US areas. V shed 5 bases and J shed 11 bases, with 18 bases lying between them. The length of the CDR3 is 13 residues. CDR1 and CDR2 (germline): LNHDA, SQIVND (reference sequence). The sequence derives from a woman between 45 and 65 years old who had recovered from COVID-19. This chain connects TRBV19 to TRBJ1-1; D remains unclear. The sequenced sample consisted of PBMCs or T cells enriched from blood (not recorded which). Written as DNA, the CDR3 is TGTGCCAGTAGTCCCGAGGGTCGAAGGAAGGCTTTCTTT. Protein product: CASSPEGRRKAFF.